These T cell receptor beta chains were read from a single sample in a study of cytomegalovirus exposure and HLA in healthy donors. Clones were sequenced by immunoSEQ multiplex PCR, and TCRdb holds only the in-frame ones, with some missing. The sample records approximately 160,000 clones, 55% to 70% being singletons. The sample consisted of PBMCs. The origin of the receptors is a woman aged 40-49 years in good health and CMV-seropositive. The CDR3 runs from the conserved cysteine through the conserved F or W.

V gene	CDR3 protein
TRBV29-1	CSVDTRRREPEAFF
TRBV5-8	CASSMGQGRDTEAFF
TRBV7-7	CASSQLAGGTDTQYF
TRBV19	CASSKGDLGATDTQYF
TRBV6-5	CASSYITGEYTEAFF
TRBV18	CASSPPAYTGELFF
TRBV7-3	CASSLRGDEQFF
TRBV7-2	CASSLGGLAAFTDTQYF
TRBV28	CATAQGDQETQYF
TRBV6-6	CASSYWGRGGPDEQFF
TRBV29-1	CSGNREGNYGYTF
TRBV6-1	CASSEQGIGSPLHF
TRBV10-3	CACRGGIGDTQYF
TRBV5-6	CASSGGTAGSGQPQHF
TRBV7-9	CASSLSGGFDNQPQHF
TRBV7-2	CASSLVFAGRTEAFF
TRBV5-1	CTSTPPGGGTDTQYF
TRBV5-8	CASSLGQGGETQYF
TRBV7-9	CASSPLATEHIDTQYF
TRBV27	CASKPGQERSNQPQHF
TRBV19	CASSSLTWGDSNQPQHF
TRBV19	CASSTRTGANTEAFF
TRBV5-6	CASSLVTEYEQYF
TRBV4-1	CASSQEKLLYGYTF
TRBV7-2	CASSLDLPSDEQFF
TRBV28	CASSPNNWGPGYEQYF
TRBV9	CASSVAGKYPMNTEAFF
TRBV2	CASSTGGAVRAFF
TRBV28	CASSLPRRTENYGYTF
TRBV29-1	CSVTPESGTEAFF
TRBV15	CATSEISYGYTF
TRBV9	CASSVLAANTGELFF
TRBV7-9	CASSPRTSADTQYF